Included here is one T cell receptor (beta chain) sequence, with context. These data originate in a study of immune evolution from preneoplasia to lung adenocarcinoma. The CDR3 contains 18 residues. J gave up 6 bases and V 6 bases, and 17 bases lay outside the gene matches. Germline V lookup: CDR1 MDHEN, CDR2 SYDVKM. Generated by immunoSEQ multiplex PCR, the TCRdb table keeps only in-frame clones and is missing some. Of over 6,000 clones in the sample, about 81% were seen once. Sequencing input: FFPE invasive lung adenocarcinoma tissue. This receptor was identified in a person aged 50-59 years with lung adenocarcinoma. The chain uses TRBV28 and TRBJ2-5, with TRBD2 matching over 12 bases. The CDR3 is CASREYRAGTSGQQTQYF. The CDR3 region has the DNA TGTGCCAGCAGGGAATACAGGGCCGGGACTAGCGGGCAGCAGACCCAGTACTTC.